The present T cell receptor (beta chain) was sequenced within a study of yellow fever vaccine responses in identical twins. Overall study findings and caveats: Reports say the vaccine T cell response in twins looked partly convergent and partly personalized.

The CDR3 totals 12 residues. Germline CDR1 reads DFQATT; CDR2 reads SNEGSKA (reference sequence). V dropped 3 bases and J dropped 7 bases, with 12 bases sitting between them. About this clonotype itself: The antigen is unknown.

TCRdb independently ran MiXCR on the RT-PCR reads; one entry per CDR3 protein. The top ten hold approximately 7.7% of the sample, which has 18,000 or so distinct CDR3 sequences, 61% seen once. Sample: T cells from blood (PBMCs), unsorted or a sorted subset (not recorded which), taken before or after yellow fever vaccination (not recorded which). This clonotype was obtained from a woman between 18 and 30 years old who received the yellow fever vaccine. This chain uses TRBV20-1 with TRBJ1-1; D might be TRBD1 (5 bases). This CDR3 reads CSASKGPFEAFF. In nucleotides, the CDR3 is TGCAGTGCTAGTAAGGGGCCTTTTGAAGCTTTCTTT.